The present T cell receptor beta chain was sequenced within a study of CD8 T cells in ankylosing spondylitis. The CDR3 has 15 amino acids. V lost 0 bases and J lost 4, with 12 bases in between. Germline assignment: CDR1 MGHRA and CDR2 YSYEKL. This clonotype was recorded at least ten times. What it recognizes is unknown. The study's findings and limits: Disease-linked clones had a CD8+ phenotype and relatively low frequency in peripheral blood.

Quantitative 5'-RACE with molecular barcodes generated TCR beta libraries. TCRdb re-called the 5' RACE reads through MiXCR, storing one row per CDR3 protein. The sample holds over 75,000 distinct CDR3 sequences, around 9.4% seen once. The receptor was isolated from a male donor with ankylosing spondylitis or in good health (not recorded which). Specimen: blood, either unsorted or a sorted T cell fraction (not recorded which). This chain uses TRBV4-1 with TRBJ2-5; D may correspond to TRBD1 or TRBD2 (5 bases each). Written as DNA, the CDR3 is TGCGCCAGCAGCCAAGATCCGGGGCTGGGAGAGACCCAGTACTTC. Its protein product is CASSQDPGLGETQYF.